Listed here are 26 T cell receptor beta chains from one sample, sequenced in a study of multiple sclerosis patients with progressive multifocal leukoencephalopathy. Time point of the sample: before natalizumab initiation. Assay used: immunoSEQ multiplex PCR; TCRdb lists only in-frame clones, some missing. The sample carries fewer than 35,000 clones, 89% recorded once. The sequenced material came from PBMCs. These receptors were taken from a human donor with multiple sclerosis.

This chain joins TRBV5-1 and TRBJ1-6; possibly TRBD1 for D (5 bases). Germline V gene data show CDR1 as SGHRS and CDR2 as YFSETQ. Trimming left V 0 bases short and J 10 bases short, with 14 bases between. CDR3 size: 15 residues. The CDR3 DNA reads TGCGCCAGCAGCTTGGAGGCAGGGTATCGATCACCCCTCCACTTT. Amino acid sequence: CASSLEAGYRSPLHF.

This chain connects TRBV4-1 to TRBJ2-3; D may correspond to TRBD1 or TRBD2 (6 bases each). V gave up 3 bases and J gave up 5 bases, with 18 bases separating them. The CDR3 covers 16 residues. Germline values: CDR1 MGHRA, CDR2 YSYEKL. CDR3 sequence reads: CASSQRGTSRGDTQYF. CDR3 sequence (DNA): TGCGCCAGCAGCCAGAGGGGGACTTCCCGGGGAGATACGCAGTATTTT.

The CDR3 nucleotides are TGTGCCAGCAGCCTAGCCCTGGGGCCGACCGGGGAGCTGTTTTTT. It codes for CASSLALGPTGELFF. This chain joins TRBV9 and TRBJ2-2; D may match TRBD1 or TRBD2 (5 bases each). Between the trimmed V and J ends, which lost 4 bases and 5 bases, there was a span of 15 bases. The germline V gene encodes CDR1 SGDLS and CDR2 YYNGEE. This CDR3 is 15 amino acids long.

The genes are TRBV10-2 and TRBJ2-7, with TRBD2 matching 7 bases. Germline CDR1 is WSHSY and CDR2 is SAAADI. Losses at the gene ends were 8 bases for V and 3 bases for J; bases not matched to a gene: 7. This CDR3 has 13 amino acids. CDR3 sequence: CASGGVRIYEQYF. The CDR3, as DNA: TGCGCCAGCGGGGGGGTCCGTATCTACGAGCAGTACTTC.

This clone has just one count. The chain recombines TRBV29-1 with TRBJ1-3; D perhaps matches TRBD1 (5 bases). The CDR3 consists of 12 residues. Germline loops: CDR1 SQVTM, CDR2 ANQGSEA. Trimming removed 3 bases from V and 6 bases from J, with 9 bases in between. The CDR3 here is CSVEEGTNTIYF. The CDR3 DNA follows: TGCAGCGTTGAGGAAGGGACAAACACCATATATTTT.

CDR3 sequence (DNA): TGTGCCAGCAGCCAACAGGGGTCTCCGCGGACTGAAGCTTTCTTT. Protein: CASSQQGSPRTEAFF. The chain carries TRBV5-6 and TRBJ1-1, with 7 bases lining up with TRBD1. The trim removed 4 bases at V and 5 bases at J, leaving 11 bases unmatched. This CDR3 is built from 15 residues. Looked up from germline, CDR1 is SGHDT and CDR2 is YYEEEE.

This clone was seen only a few times. The chain uses TRBV4-2 and TRBJ2-7; D is perhaps TRBD1 (6 bases). Trimming shortened V by 0 bases and J by 0 bases, and 9 bases separated the two germline ends. Germline loops: CDR1 LGHNA, CDR2 YNFKEQ. CDR3 length: 15 amino acids. DNA for the CDR3: TGTGCCAGCAGCCAAGAAGGGGGTCGCTCCTACGAGCAGTACTTC. This encodes CASSQEGGRSYEQYF.

The J gene is TRBJ2-1, the V gene TRBV4-3; the D gene could be TRBD1 or TRBD2 (5 bases each). Trimming took 2 bases from V and 4 from J, leaving 12 bases between them. The CDR3 totals 15 residues. Per the germline V gene, CDR1 is LGHNA and CDR2 is YSLEER. The CDR3 DNA reads as TGCGCCAGCAGCCAAAAGGGGACGGTGTACAATGAGCAGTTCTTC. Protein: CASSQKGTVYNEQFF.

In its sample, this clone was seen once. The genes are TRBV27 and TRBJ1-2; possible D gene TRBD1, 6 bases. Trimming removed 0 bases from V and 6 bases from J, with 14 bases in between. The CDR3 loop spans 15 amino acids. Germline loops: CDR1 MNHEY, CDR2 SMNVEV (reference sequence). CDR3 sequence: CASSLSRRTDDGYTF. CDR3 sequence (DNA): TGTGCCAGCAGTTTATCGCGGAGGACAGATGATGGCTACACCTTC.

The chain recombines TRBV28 with TRBJ2-1; D uncertain. V was shortened by 6 bases and J by 5 bases, with 8 bases between the two germline ends. The CDR3 has 12 amino acids. Germline CDR1 MDHEN, CDR2 SYDVKM. The CDR3 region has the DNA TGTGCCAGCAGGGGTTGGGACAATGAGCAGTTCTTC. It yields the protein CASRGWDNEQFF.

The rearrangement uses TRBV5-1 and TRBJ2-3; 8 positions match TRBD1. This CDR3 region has 18 residues. Trimming at V came to 0 bases and at J to 1 base, leaving 10 bases not matched to a gene. Germline CDR1 SGHRS, CDR2 YFSETQ. CDR3 bases: TGCGCCAGCAGCTTGGGGGCTCAGGGGGCGGGACGCACAGATACGCAGTATTTT. It specifies CASSLGAQGAGRTDTQYF.

The gene calls are TRBV6-6 and TRBJ1-2; D unresolved. Germline CDR1 is MNHNY and CDR2 is SVGAGI (reference sequence). The CDR3 consists of 14 residues. V lost 3 bases and J 5 bases, leaving 13 bases between the germline ends. The CDR3: CASSYYRAEYGYTF. The CDR3 DNA is TGTGCCAGCAGTTATTACCGGGCAGAGTATGGCTACACCTTC.

This clone was detected once. The rearrangement links TRBV6-1 to TRBJ1-2; D not certain. The V end lost 6 bases, the J end lost 4 bases, and 12 bases lay between the germline ends. The germline gives CDR1 MNHNS, CDR2 SASEGT. The CDR3 covers 13 residues. The CDR3 loop is CASSHGPAYGYTF. DNA of the CDR3: TGTGCCAGCAGCCACGGGCCGGCCTATGGCTACACCTTC.

The sample holds one count of this clone. The CDR3 loop reads CASSHEVGQGVYEQFF. DNA for the CDR3: TGCGCCAGCAGCCACGAGGTGGGACAGGGAGTATATGAGCAGTTCTTC. This chain connects TRBV4-3 to TRBJ2-1, with 9 positions matching TRBD1. With 3 bases clipped from V and 8 bases from J, the junction kept 11 bases outside the gene matches. The germline gives CDR1 LGHNA, CDR2 YSLEER. The CDR3 runs 16 residues.

The gene calls are TRBV4-1 and TRBJ2-2; no definite D call. Per the germline V gene, CDR1 is MGHRA and CDR2 is YSYEKL. V lost 2 bases to trimming and J lost 9 bases, with 13 bases between them. This CDR3 contains 14 residues. The CDR3 loop is CASSQSAAGRELFF. CDR3 nucleotides: TGCGCCAGCAGCCAAAGTGCGGCTGGCCGGGAGCTGTTTTTT.

The table lists this clone with a few counts. V gene TRBV7-8 combines with J gene TRBJ2-7; D gene uncertain. V was clipped by 0 bases and J by 7 bases, with 19 bases between them. The CDR3 is made up of 16 amino acids. Germline-derived CDR1 and CDR2 are SGHVS and FQNEAQ. CDR3 in DNA: TGTGCCAGCAGCTTAGCGACTGCGCCGTTCCCGGGTGAGCAGTACTTC. It yields the protein CASSLATAPFPGEQYF.

This clone was seen just once. V usage is TRBV7-9 and J usage is TRBJ2-1; TRBD2 is a possible D gene (6 bases). The V and J ends lost 1 base and 4 bases respectively, with 11 bases between them. The CDR3 runs to 15 residues. CDR1 and CDR2 (germline): SEHNR, FQNEAQ (reference sequence). CDR3 bases: TGTGCCAGCAGCTTAGTACTAGCAGATTACAATGAGCAGTTCTTC. Its protein product is CASSLVLADYNEQFF.

J is TRBJ2-2 and V is TRBV5-1; D is undetermined. The CDR3 is made up of 13 amino acids. Trimming cost V 6 bases and J 2 bases, with 8 bases left between them. Germline V gene sequence: CDR1 SGHRS, CDR2 YFSETQ. CDR3 residues: CASTTANTGELFF. In DNA, the CDR3 is TGCGCCAGCACCACAGCTAACACCGGGGAGCTGTTTTTT.

This clone has only a few counts. V gene TRBV21-1 combines with J gene TRBJ2-7; the D call in the table, TRBD1, was not verified against the DNA. TRBV21-1 is tagged as a pseudogene. CDR3 length: 13 amino acids. The CDR3 region is CAIPGGTSYEQYF. CDR3 coding DNA: TGTGCCATCCCAGGGGGGACCTCCTACGAGCAGTACTTC.

This chain links TRBV5-6 with TRBJ2-2; 8 bases are shared with TRBD1. This CDR3 region has 14 residues. V lost 0 bases, J lost 5 bases, and 0 bases stayed unmatched. CDR1 and CDR2 from the germline V gene are SGHDT and YYEEEE. CDR3 coding DNA: TGTGCCAGCAGCTTGGACAGGGGGACCGGGGAGCTGTTTTTT. This translates into CASSLDRGTGELFF.

The chain has TRBV27 and TRBJ2-7; D not certain. This CDR3 spans 11 amino acids. Germline V gene data show CDR1 as MNHEY and CDR2 as SMNVEV (reference sequence). The ends were cut back, 5 bases at V and 1 base at J, with 3 bases in the middle. The CDR3 is CASSPSYEQYF. DNA for the CDR3: TGTGCCAGCAGTCCATCCTACGAGCAGTACTTC.

As for this clone: Given the absence of the conserved phenylalanine or tryptophan at the CDR3 end, a read error is likely. The chain employs TRBV5-1 and TRBJ1-2; weak D call: TRBD1 (5 bases). Trimming took off 1 base at V and 8 bases at J, with 15 bases between the two ends. This CDR3 contains 14 residues. The germline V gene has CDR1 SGHRS and CDR2 YFSETQ. CDR3 nucleotide sequence: TGCGCCAGCAGCTTGCAGGGCATCGCGGGGGGCTACACCTCC. Amino acids: CASSLQGIAGGYTS.

The gene calls are TRBV6-5 and TRBJ2-7, with D uncertain. Germline V gives CDR1 MNHEY, CDR2 SVGAGI. Trimming took off 6 bases at V and 3 bases at J, with 18 bases between the two ends. The CDR3 has 15 residues. The CDR3 protein is CASSPGVIVNYEQYF. CDR3 bases: TGTGCCAGCAGCCCCGGAGTGATCGTGAACTACGAGCAGTACTTC.

The chain uses TRBV28 and TRBJ1-5, with 7 bases identical to TRBD1. From germline, CDR1 is MDHEN and CDR2 SYDVKM. After removal of 1 base from V and 4 bases from J, the junction contained 16 bases not matched to a gene. The CDR3 covers 19 residues. CDR3 region: CASSLFGGTDWGRNQPQHF. As DNA, the CDR3 is TGTGCCAGCAGTTTATTTGGGGGGACAGACTGGGGCAGAAATCAGCCCCAGCATTTT.

The rearrangement uses TRBV7-6 and TRBJ2-7; D ambiguous. Germline V gene data show CDR1 as SGHVS and CDR2 as FNYEAQ. V lost 4 bases and J 7 bases, leaving 17 bases between the germline ends. The CDR3 runs to 14 residues. CDR3 DNA: TGTGCCAGCAGCTCCAGATTCTCTCTTGGTGAGCAGTACTTC. It translates to CASSSRFSLGEQYF.

Written as DNA, the CDR3 is TGTGCCAGCAGCTTGGCCGGGACACGGAACACTGAAGCTTTCTTT. Protein sequence: CASSLAGTRNTEAFF. The chain is built from TRBV7-2 and TRBJ1-1, with D perhaps matching TRBD1 (6 bases). The germline CDR1 and CDR2 sequences are SGHTA and FQGNSA. This CDR3 region has 15 residues. The V gene lost 3 bases and the J gene lost 1 base, with 12 bases spanning the gap. Using reference TRBV7-2 and TRBJ1-1 for the parts outside the CDR3, the full variable domain is GAGVSQSPSNKVTEKGKDVELRCDPISGHTALYWYRQSLGQGLEFLIYFQGNSAPDKSGLPSDRFSAERTGGSVSTLTIQRTQQEDSAVYLCASSLAGTRNTEAFFGQGTRLTVV.